This T cell receptor (beta chain) comes out of a study of blood T cells in healthy people across ages. Regarding this clonotype: The antigen remains unidentified. A read error may produce the germline difference seen at one junction end.

Using a J-beta primer mix together with a sample-barcoded 5' primer, a second PCR was run for about 6 to 11 cycles. All cDNA molecules were each tagged by a template-switch adaptor with 12 random nucleotides. All samples yielded 3 million or more CDR3-containing paired-end reads. One entry per CDR3 protein, called by TCRdb with MiXCR from the 5' RACE reads. The top ten hold approximately 10% of the sample, which has under 2 million distinct CDR3 sequences, 30% to 35% seen once. Germline lookup yields CDR1 SGHRS and CDR2 YFSETQ. CDR3 length equals 13 residues. Whole-study results and caveats: The study found more naive CD4+ cells and higher diversity in long-lived than aged donors.

The sequence derives from a woman aged 30 to 39 in good health. The gene calls are TRBV5-1 and TRBJ1-5, with D unclear. Material: blood. CDR3 sequence: CASSPTGNQLQHF. CDR3 in DNA: TGCGCCAGCAGCCCGACGGGGAATCAGCTCCAGCATTTT.